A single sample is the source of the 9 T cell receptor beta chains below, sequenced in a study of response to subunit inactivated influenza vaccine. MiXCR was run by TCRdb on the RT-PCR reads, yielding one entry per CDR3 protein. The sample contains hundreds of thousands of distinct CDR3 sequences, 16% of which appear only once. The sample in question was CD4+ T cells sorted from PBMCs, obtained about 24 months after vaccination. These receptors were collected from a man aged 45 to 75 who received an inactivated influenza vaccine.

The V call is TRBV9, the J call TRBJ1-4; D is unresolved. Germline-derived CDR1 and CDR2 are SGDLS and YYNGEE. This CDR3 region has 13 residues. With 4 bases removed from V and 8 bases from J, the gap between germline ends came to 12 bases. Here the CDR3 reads CASSQTGTEKLFF. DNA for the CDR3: TGTGCCAGCAGCCAAACGGGTACCGAAAAACTGTTTTTT.

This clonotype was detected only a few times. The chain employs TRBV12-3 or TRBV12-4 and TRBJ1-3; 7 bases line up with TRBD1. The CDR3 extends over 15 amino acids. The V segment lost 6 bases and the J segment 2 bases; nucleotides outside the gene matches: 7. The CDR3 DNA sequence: TGTGCCAGCAGGACAGGGTGGAGTACTGGAAACACCATATATTTT. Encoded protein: CASRTGWSTGNTIYF.

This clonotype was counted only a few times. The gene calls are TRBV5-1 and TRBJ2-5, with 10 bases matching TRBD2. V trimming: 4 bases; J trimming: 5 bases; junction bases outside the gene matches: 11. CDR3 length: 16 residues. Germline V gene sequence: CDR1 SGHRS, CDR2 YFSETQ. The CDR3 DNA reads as TGCGCCAGCAGCCCGAGGCCTAGCGGGAGATCGGAGACCCAGTACTTC. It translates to CASSPRPSGRSETQYF.

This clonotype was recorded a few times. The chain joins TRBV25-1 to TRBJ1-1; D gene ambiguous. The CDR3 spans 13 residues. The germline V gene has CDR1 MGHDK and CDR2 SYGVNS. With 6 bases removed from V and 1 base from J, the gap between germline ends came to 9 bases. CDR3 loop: CASRRAGNTEAFF. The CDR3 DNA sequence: TGTGCCAGCAGAAGGGCAGGGAACACTGAAGCTTTCTTT. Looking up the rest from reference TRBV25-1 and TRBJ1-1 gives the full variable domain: EADIYQTPRYLVIGTGKKITLECSQTMGHDKMYWYQQDPGMELHLIHYSYGVNSTEKGDLSSESTVSRIRTEHFPLTLESARPSHTSQYLCASRRAGNTEAFFGQGTRLTVV.

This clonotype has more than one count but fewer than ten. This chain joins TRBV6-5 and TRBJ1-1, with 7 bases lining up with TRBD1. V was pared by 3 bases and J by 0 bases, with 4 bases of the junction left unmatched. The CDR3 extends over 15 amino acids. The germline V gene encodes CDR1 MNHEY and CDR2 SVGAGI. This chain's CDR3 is CASSYATGMNTEAFF. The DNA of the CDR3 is TGTGCCAGCAGTTATGCGACAGGGATGAACACTGAAGCTTTCTTT.

CDR3 in amino acids: CASSQERGLGYTF. In DNA, the CDR3 is TGCGCCAGCAGCCAAGAGAGGGGGCTTGGCTACACCTTC. The chain uses TRBV4-3 and TRBJ1-2; TRBD1 matches at 7 bases. Per germline, CDR1 LGHNA and CDR2 YSLEER. V lost 0 bases to trimming and J lost 7 bases; unmatched junction nucleotides: 2. The CDR3 has 13 residues.

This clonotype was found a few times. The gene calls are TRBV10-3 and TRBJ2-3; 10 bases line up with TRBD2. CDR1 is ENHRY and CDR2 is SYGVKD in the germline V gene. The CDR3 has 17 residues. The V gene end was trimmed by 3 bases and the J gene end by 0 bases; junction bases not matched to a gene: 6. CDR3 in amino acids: CAISDKLLAGSTDTQYF. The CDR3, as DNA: TGTGCCATCAGTGACAAATTACTAGCGGGAAGCACAGATACGCAGTATTTT.

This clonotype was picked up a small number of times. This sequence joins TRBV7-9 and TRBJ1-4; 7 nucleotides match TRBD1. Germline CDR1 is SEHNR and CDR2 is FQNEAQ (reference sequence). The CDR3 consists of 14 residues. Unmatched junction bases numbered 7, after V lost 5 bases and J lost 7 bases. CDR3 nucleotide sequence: TGTGCCAGCAGCCCACGACAGGGATTTGAAAAACTGTTTTTT. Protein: CASSPRQGFEKLFF. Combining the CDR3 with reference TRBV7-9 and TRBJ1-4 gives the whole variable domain DTGVSQNPRHKITKRGQNVTFRCDPISEHNRLYWYRQTLGQGPEFLTYFQNEAQLEKSRLLSDRFSAERPKGSFSTLEIQRTEQGDSAMYLCASSPRQGFEKLFFGSGTQLSVL.

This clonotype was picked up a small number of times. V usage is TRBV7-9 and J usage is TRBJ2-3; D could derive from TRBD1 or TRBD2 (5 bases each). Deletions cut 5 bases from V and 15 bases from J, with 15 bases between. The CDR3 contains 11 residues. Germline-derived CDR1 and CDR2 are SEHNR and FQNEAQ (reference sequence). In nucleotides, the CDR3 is TGTGCCAGCAGCCGGGACCTCTCTCCTTATTTT. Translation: CASSRDLSPYF. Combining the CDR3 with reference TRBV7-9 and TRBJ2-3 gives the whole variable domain DTGVSQNPRHKITKRGQNVTFRCDPISEHNRLYWYRQTLGQGPEFLTYFQNEAQLEKSRLLSDRFSAERPKGSFSTLEIQRTEQGDSAMYLCASSRDLSPYFGPGTRLTVL.